This TCR beta chain emerged from a study of blood T cell repertoires in COVID-19. As for the study in general: PBMCs, B-cell-depleted T cells, or T cells were the source of the cDNA or gDNA that made up the material.

V lost 7 bases, J lost 5 bases, and 18 bases lay in between. The germline V gene has CDR1 LNHDA and CDR2 SQIVND (reference sequence). The CDR3 totals 15 residues. Authors' methods: Estimates of nucleated cell counts were drawn from the amplification of reference gene primers. This table comes from immunoSEQ multiplex PCR, and its TCRdb copy is limited to in-frame clones, with some not included. From that table come the V and J calls and clone size; the DNA was used to work out D and trimming. The table shows about 100,000 clones, with roughly 84% occurring only once. The genes are TRBV19 and TRBJ1-5; the D gene is possibly TRBD1 (6 bases). This clonotype originated in a man aged 25 to 45 in a cohort sampled during active COVID-19. The sequenced material came from peripheral blood. The chain's CDR3 is CASTLQTGRDQPQHF. CDR3 sequence (DNA): TGTGCCAGTACCCTACAAACAGGGAGGGATCAGCCCCAGCATTTT.